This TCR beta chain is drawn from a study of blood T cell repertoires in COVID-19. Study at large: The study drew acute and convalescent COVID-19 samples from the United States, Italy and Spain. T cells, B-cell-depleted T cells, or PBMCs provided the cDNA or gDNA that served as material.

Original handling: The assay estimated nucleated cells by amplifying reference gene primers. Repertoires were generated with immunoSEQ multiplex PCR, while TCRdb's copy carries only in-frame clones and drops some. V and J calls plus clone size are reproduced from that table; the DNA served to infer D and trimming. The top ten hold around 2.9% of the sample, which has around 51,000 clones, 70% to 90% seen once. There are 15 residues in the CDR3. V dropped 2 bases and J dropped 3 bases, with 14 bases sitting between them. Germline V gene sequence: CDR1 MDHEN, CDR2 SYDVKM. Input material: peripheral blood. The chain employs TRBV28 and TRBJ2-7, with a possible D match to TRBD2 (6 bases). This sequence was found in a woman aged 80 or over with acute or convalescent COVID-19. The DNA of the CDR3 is TGTGCCAGCAGTTTAGGGACTGCAGTTCGCTACGAGCAGTACTTC. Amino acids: CASSLGTAVRYEQYF.